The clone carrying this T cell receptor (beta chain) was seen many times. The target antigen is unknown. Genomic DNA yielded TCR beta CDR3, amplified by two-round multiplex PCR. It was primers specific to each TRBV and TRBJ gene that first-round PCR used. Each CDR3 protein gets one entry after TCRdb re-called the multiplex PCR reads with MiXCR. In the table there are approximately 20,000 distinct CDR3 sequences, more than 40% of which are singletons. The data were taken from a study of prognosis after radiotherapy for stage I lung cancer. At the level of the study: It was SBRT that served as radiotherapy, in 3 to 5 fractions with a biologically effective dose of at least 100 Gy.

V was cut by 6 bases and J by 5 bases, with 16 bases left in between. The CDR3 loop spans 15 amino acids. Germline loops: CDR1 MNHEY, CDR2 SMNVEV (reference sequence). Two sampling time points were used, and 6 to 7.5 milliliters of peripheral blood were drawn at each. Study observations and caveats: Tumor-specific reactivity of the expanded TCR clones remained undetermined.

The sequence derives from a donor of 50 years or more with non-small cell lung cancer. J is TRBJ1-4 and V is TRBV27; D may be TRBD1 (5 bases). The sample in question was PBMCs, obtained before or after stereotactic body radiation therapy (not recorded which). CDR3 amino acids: CASSLGVAGNEKLFF. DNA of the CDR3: TGTGCCAGCAGCCTGGGGGTGGCGGGAAATGAAAAACTGTTTTTT.